The 18 T cell receptor beta chains below were found in one sample sequenced in a study of T cell changes during pregnancy in multiple sclerosis. This table comes from immunoSEQ multiplex PCR, and its TCRdb copy is limited to in-frame clones, with some not included. The table shows 70,000 to 100,000 clones, with roughly 90% occurring only once. Sequenced material: peripheral blood, taken in the first trimester of pregnancy. These receptors originate from a female donor with multiple sclerosis, enrolled in a pregnancy study.

V gene TRBV28 combines with J gene TRBJ1-3; 7 bases are a match to TRBD1. The CDR3 spans 15 residues. The germline V gene encodes CDR1 MDHEN and CDR2 SYDVKM. V lost 5 bases to trimming and J lost 4 bases; unmatched junction nucleotides: 8. CDR3 sequence reads: CASSAKGQLGNTIYF. CDR3 bases: TGTGCCAGCAGTGCGAAGGGACAGTTAGGAAACACCATATATTTT.

The rearrangement uses TRBV19 and TRBJ2-5; possibly TRBD1 for D (5 bases). Trimming left V 3 bases short and J 1 base short, with 9 bases between. The CDR3 is 14 residues long. Germline-derived CDR1 and CDR2 are LNHDA and SQIVND (reference sequence). The CDR3 DNA sequence: TGTGCCAGTAGTATGTGGGGCAGCCAAGAGACCCAGTACTTC. It yields the protein CASSMWGSQETQYF. Variable domain in full (rest from reference TRBV19 and TRBJ2-5): DGGITQSPKYLFRKEGQNVTLSCEQNLNHDAMYWYRQDPGQGLRLIYYSQIVNDFQKGDIAEGYSVSREKKESFPLTVTSAQKNPTAFYLCASSMWGSQETQYFGPGTRLLVL.

The chain uses TRBV5-1 and TRBJ2-3, with TRBD1 identical over 9 bases. J gave up 0 bases and V 4 bases, and 9 bases lay outside the gene matches. The CDR3 sequence is 17 residues long. Per the germline V gene, CDR1 is SGHRS and CDR2 is YFSETQ. The CDR3 is CASSVTGQGTSTDTQYF. As DNA, the CDR3 is TGCGCCAGCAGCGTTACGGGACAGGGTACGAGCACAGATACGCAGTATTTT.

This clone was found once. The chain is built from TRBV6-1 and TRBJ1-2, with D tentatively TRBD1 (5 bases). The CDR3 sequence is 15 residues long. Germline CDR1 reads MNHNS; CDR2 reads SASEGT. Trimming shortened V by 3 bases and J by 4 bases, and 15 bases separated the two germline ends. The DNA for the CDR3 is TGTGCCAGCAGTGACAGCGGGCAGGGTCGCTATGGCTACACCTTC. Amino acid sequence: CASSDSGQGRYGYTF.

The chain joins TRBV29-1 to TRBJ2-3; maybe TRBD2 (5 bases). The CDR3 sequence is 13 residues long. Germline V gives CDR1 SQVTM, CDR2 ANQGSEA. The germline V and J ends were trimmed by 4 bases and 5 bases, with 13 bases remaining between them. The chain's CDR3 is CSVASFREDTQYF. The CDR3 DNA is TGCAGCGTTGCCAGCTTTCGGGAAGATACGCAGTATTTT.

This chain uses TRBV10-3 with TRBJ1-2; D is ambiguous. This CDR3 is built from 12 residues. The V and J ends lost 3 bases and 7 bases respectively, with 9 bases between them. Germline CDR1 reads ENHRY; CDR2 reads SYGVKD. In DNA form, the CDR3 reads TGTGCCATCAGTGAAGGGAGCGGTGGCTACACCTTC. Protein: CAISEGSGGYTF.

The V call is TRBV2, the J call TRBJ2-5, with a possible D match to TRBD1 (5 bases). V lost 7 bases and J lost 1, with 13 bases in between. The CDR3 sequence is 14 residues long. Germline V gene lookup returns CDR1 SNHLY and CDR2 FYNNEI. CDR3 residues: CASNPRQTQETQYF. CDR3 nucleotide sequence: TGTGCCAGCAACCCAAGACAGACCCAAGAGACCCAGTACTTC.

CDR3 sequence (DNA): TGTGCCAGCAGTTTAAACGAGGGCTACGAGCAGTACTTC. Protein product: CASSLNEGYEQYF. The chain employs TRBV6-6 and TRBJ2-7, with TRBD2 as a possible D gene (5 bases). Germline CDR1 MNHNY, CDR2 SVGAGI (reference sequence). The V end lost 4 bases, the J end lost 3 bases, and 10 bases lay between the germline ends. The CDR3 has 13 residues.

The gene calls are TRBV4-2 and TRBJ2-2; perhaps TRBD2 as D (5 bases). Germline CDR1 reads LGHNA; CDR2 reads YNFKEQ. Trimming cost V 0 bases and J 0 bases, with 8 bases left between them. This CDR3 has 16 amino acids. CDR3 loop: CASSQEAETNTGELFF. CDR3 DNA sequence: TGTGCCAGCAGCCAAGAAGCGGAGACGAACACCGGGGAGCTGTTTTTT.

This chain joins TRBV18 and TRBJ2-5; perhaps TRBD1 as D (6 bases). Trimming removed 2 bases at V and 8 bases at J, with 9 bases between. Per the germline V gene, CDR1 is KGHSH and CDR2 is LQKENI. The CDR3 runs to 12 residues. The CDR3 nucleotides read TGTGCCAGCTCACCAGAGGGGACAACCCAGTACTTC. Its protein is CASSPEGTTQYF.

The rearrangement joins TRBV19 to TRBJ1-2; D is unclear. Germline CDR1 reads LNHDA; CDR2 reads SQIVND (reference sequence). The germline V and J ends were trimmed by 3 bases and 4 bases, with 12 bases remaining between them. There are 14 residues in the CDR3. The CDR3 loop is CASSIGSGAYGYTF. CDR3 sequence (DNA): TGTGCCAGTAGTATTGGCAGCGGAGCCTATGGCTACACCTTC.

This CDR3 reads CACRGQGIPSVNQPQHF. Here the CDR3 DNA reads TGTGCCTGCCGAGGACAGGGAATCCCTAGTGTCAATCAGCCCCAGCATTTT. The genes are TRBV18 and TRBJ1-5, with 8 bases fitting TRBD1. The CDR3 has 17 amino acids. Trimming removed 11 bases from V and 3 bases from J; junction bases left unmatched: 18. Germline V gives CDR1 KGHSH, CDR2 LQKENI.

V and J are TRBV19 and TRBJ1-1; possible D gene TRBD1, 5 bases. This CDR3 comprises 13 residues. The germline CDR1 and CDR2 sequences are LNHDA and SQIVND (reference sequence). Trimming removed 1 base from V and 7 bases from J, with 10 bases in between. The CDR3 sequence is CASSIGGKVEAFF. DNA of the CDR3: TGTGCCAGTAGTATAGGGGGCAAAGTTGAAGCTTTCTTT.

V gene TRBV7-9 combines with J gene TRBJ2-3; 9 bases are shared with TRBD1. This CDR3 has 17 residues. V shed 5 bases and J 3 bases; nucleotides not matched to a gene: 12. Germline CDR1 SEHNR, CDR2 FQNEAQ (reference sequence). Here the CDR3 reads CASSHPTGGEGTDTQYF. The CDR3 DNA is TGTGCCAGCAGCCATCCCACAGGGGGCGAGGGAACAGATACGCAGTATTTT.

The chain carries TRBV6-6 and TRBJ1-3, with 9 bases aligning to TRBD1. V lost 5 bases, J lost 7 bases, and 6 bases stayed unmatched. The CDR3 covers 14 residues. The germline gives CDR1 MNHNY, CDR2 SVGAGI (reference sequence). CDR3 residues: CASSRQGEVNTIYF. CDR3 sequence (DNA): TGTGCCAGCAGTAGACAGGGGGAGGTGAACACCATATATTTT.

The CDR3 sequence: CASSYSNQAPGNEQYF. The DNA for the CDR3 is TGTGCCAGCAGTTACTCGAATCAAGCACCGGGGAACGAGCAGTACTTC. The chain has TRBV6-5 and TRBJ2-7; D is possibly TRBD2 (5 bases). The CDR3 has 16 residues. Trimming pared 0 bases from V and 5 bases from J, leaving 17 bases between. Per the germline V gene, CDR1 is MNHEY and CDR2 is SVGAGI.

The chain recombines TRBV11-2 with TRBJ2-3; D possibly corresponds to TRBD1 (6 bases). V lost 0 bases to trimming and J lost 8 bases, with 18 bases between them. This CDR3 has 16 residues. Germline V gene lookup returns CDR1 SGHAT and CDR2 FQNNGV. CDR3 in DNA: TGTGCCAGCAGCTTAGAGATCAGGGGTTCACAGGGTACGCAGTATTTT. It encodes CASSLEIRGSQGTQYF.

The CDR3 reads CASSIGAGAHTGELFF. The CDR3 coding sequence is TGTGCCAGTAGTATAGGTGCGGGGGCGCACACCGGGGAGCTGTTTTTT. The rearrangement joins TRBV19 to TRBJ2-2; maybe TRBD2 (7 bases). V shed 1 base and J shed 3 bases, with 12 bases lying between them. The CDR3 has 16 amino acids. The germline V gene has CDR1 LNHDA and CDR2 SQIVND (reference sequence).